One sample yielded the 2 T cell receptor beta chains listed below, sequenced in a study of T cell responses to AZD1222 COVID-19 vaccine. Measured with immunoSEQ multiplex PCR; TCRdb has only the in-frame clones, and not every one. The sample contains roughly 120,000 clones, 70% to 90% of which appear only once. This specimen consisted of peripheral blood, obtained on day 0 of AZD1222 vaccination. The receptors were gathered from an adult in good health.

The V and J genes are TRBV7-2 and TRBJ2-7; D may match TRBD1 or TRBD2 (5 bases each). Trimming left V 5 bases short and J 7 bases short, with 15 bases between. CDR1 and CDR2 (germline): SGHTA, FQGNSA. CDR3 length equals 13 residues. DNA of the CDR3: TGTGCCAGCAGCCCGCTGGGGCCGGGGGAGCAGTACTTC. Translating gives CASSPLGPGEQYF.

CDR3 sequence (DNA): TGTGCCAGCAGCTTAGCGGCAGGTACATTGAATGGCTACACCTTC. Translation: CASSLAAGTLNGYTF. The gene calls are TRBV11-1 and TRBJ1-2, with unresolved D. Deletions cut 0 bases from V and 6 bases from J, with 14 bases between. CDR1 and CDR2 from the germline V gene are SGHAT and FQDESV (reference sequence). The CDR3 has 15 residues.